This TCR beta chain was recovered during a study of blood T cell repertoires in COVID-19 (dated by TCRdb to about 2020). Background on the whole study: Samples from collaborators originated in the United States, Italy and Spain and spanned both the acute and convalescent phases of COVID-19. The prospective study material was composed of cDNA or gDNA derived from T cells, B-cell-depleted T cells, or PBMCs. Subjects who had been exposed to COVID-19, were actively infected with it, or had recovered from it provided the deeply sampled blood TCRbeta repertoires that made up the dataset. A freely available public database, intended as a resource for researchers studying the immune response to SARS-CoV-2, is where the repertoires were released. The samples were drawn from the first 160 participants of the ongoing ImmuneRACE study and from 950 to 1,500 subjects provided by 6 global collaborators. Nearly every sample came with metadata listing a de-identified subject ID, COVID-19 status, age in years and sex. Where available, HLA class I and class II types were taken from metadata supplied by the sample provider and were not determined by assay-based typing. What the research found in general, with its limitations: How much clinical and demographic metadata was included differed by source and by participant, and the metadata was provided uncurated.

Each collaborating institution followed its own protocols to collect whole blood in K2EDTA tubes. For TCRbeta analysis, collaborators shipped samples as frozen whole blood, isolated PBMCs, or DNA extracted from either of those sample types. Notes on this clone: Its antigen is currently not known. It has no much larger one-base neighbor in the sample; base qualities were not kept.

The immunoSEQ Assay, a bias-controlled multiplex PCR, was used to amplify TCRbeta CDR3 regions from genomic DNA. From the authors' description of their analysis: The number of nucleated cells in each sample was estimated from the amplification of reference gene primers within the assay. To quantify the absolute abundance of each unique TCRbeta CDR3 rearrangement, sequence reads were collapsed and filtered. Productive Simpson clonality was computed per sample as the square root of Simpson's diversity index over productive rearrangements. TCRdb provides this immuneACCESS table in a form limited to in-frame rearrangements. Some clones are lacking; in checked studies, under half of them reflect an unresolved V gene, and why the rest are absent is not known. V and J calls and clone size are those listed in that table; D and trimming were worked out from the DNA. This sample comprises some 250,000 clones, about 84% of them detected only once. The ten largest clonotypes hold about 8% of the sample.

This receptor was obtained from a woman over 75 with acute or convalescent COVID-19. Sequencing was carried out using peripheral blood.

This receptor has the CDR3 CATSEGLGELFF. The DNA reads as follows: TGTGCCACCAGTGAGGGACTCGGGGAGCTGTTTTTT. The rearrangement joined TRBV24-1 to TRBJ2-2; a tentative D call is TRBD2 (6 bases match). CDR1 and CDR2 are drawn from the germline V gene: KGHDR, SFDVKD. V is shortened by 4 bases, J by 7 bases, and the region joining them spans 6 bases. The CDR3 measures 12 amino acids from cysteine to phenylalanine. Only the CDR3 DNA is retained, 36 bases long and in frame from the first base.